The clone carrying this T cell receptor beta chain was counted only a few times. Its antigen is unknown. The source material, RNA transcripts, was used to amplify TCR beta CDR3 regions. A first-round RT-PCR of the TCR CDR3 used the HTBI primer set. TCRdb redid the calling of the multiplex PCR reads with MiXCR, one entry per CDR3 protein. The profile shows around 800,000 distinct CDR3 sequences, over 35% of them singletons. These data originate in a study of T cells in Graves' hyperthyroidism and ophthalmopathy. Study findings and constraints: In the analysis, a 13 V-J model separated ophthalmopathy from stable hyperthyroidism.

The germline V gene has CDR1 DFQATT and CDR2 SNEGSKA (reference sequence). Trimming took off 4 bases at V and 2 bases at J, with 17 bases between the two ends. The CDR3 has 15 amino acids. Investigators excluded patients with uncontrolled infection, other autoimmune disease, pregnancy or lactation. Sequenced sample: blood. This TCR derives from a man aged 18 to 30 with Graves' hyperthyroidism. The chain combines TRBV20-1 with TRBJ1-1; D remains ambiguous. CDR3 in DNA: TGCAGTGCTAAGAGCAGTAGGGTTTCTAACACTGAAGCTTTCTTT. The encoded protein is CSAKSSRVSNTEAFF.